This T cell receptor (beta chain) stems from a study of shared clonotypes between healthy human individuals. On this clone: Its specificity is not known.

Study outcomes and limitations: The genetic and exposure-history diversity represented was limited by few donors. Incompleteness in sorted-subset sequencing, despite large depth, was shown by rarefaction. An effect of sequencing depth on clonotype sharing among donors was expected.

In the source study's methods: ImmunoSEQ output held junction-only sequences without quality scores, so filtering differed. Sequencing was performed with immunoSEQ multiplex PCR; in TCRdb, only in-frame clones are kept and a portion is missing. That table supplies the V and J calls and clone size; D and trimming were determined from the DNA. The data contain about 2,500,000 clones, about 92% of them singletons. The sequenced sample was naive CD4+ T cells sorted from blood. Subset here: CD45RA+ positively selected. The clonotype originates from a man aged 18 to 29 in good health.

The CDR3 DNA reads TGTGCCAGCAGTTACTTGGCAGGCATGGAAGAGCAGTACTTC. Translated, it gives CASSYLAGMEEQYF. The V gene is TRBV6-6, the J gene TRBJ2-7; D is uncertain. Germline CDR1 and CDR2: MNHNY and SVGAGI (reference sequence). The length of the CDR3 is 14 residues. V was pared by 1 base and J by 7 bases, with 14 bases between.